Below, 17 T cell receptor beta chains from the same sample are listed, as sequenced in a study of blood T cell repertoires in COVID-19. Repertoires were generated with immunoSEQ multiplex PCR, while TCRdb's copy carries only in-frame clones and drops some. The table includes around 190,000 clones, about 88% detected once. The sample was peripheral blood. These receptors were obtained from a human donor in a cohort sampled during active COVID-19.

V usage is TRBV2 and J usage is TRBJ1-2, with D possibly TRBD1 on 6 matching bases. CDR1 and CDR2 from the germline V gene are SNHLY and FYNNEI. Between the trimmed V and J ends, which lost 2 bases and 7 bases, there was a span of 14 bases. The CDR3 runs to 14 residues. DNA of the CDR3: TGTGCCAGCAGTGAATCAGGGGCTAGTTCTGGCTACACCTTC. It translates to CASSESGASSGYTF.

The chain couples TRBV27 to TRBJ2-1, with TRBD2 matching over 10 bases. The CDR3 covers 15 residues. Losses at the gene ends were 0 bases for V and 8 bases for J; bases not matched to a gene: 4. Germline-derived CDR1 and CDR2 are MNHEY and SMNVEV (reference sequence). In DNA, the CDR3 is TGTGCCAGCAGTTTATCAACTAGCGGGATTTATGAGCAGTTCTTC. It is translated as CASSLSTSGIYEQFF.

This chain joins TRBV7-9 and TRBJ2-7; 8 positions agree with TRBD2. Germline loops: CDR1 SEHNR, CDR2 FQNEAQ (reference sequence). The CDR3 extends over 14 amino acids. V was clipped by 5 bases and J by 3 bases; unmatched bases: 6. Here the CDR3 DNA reads TGTGCCAGCAGCCTTGGGCGGGAGGACTACGAGCAGTACTTC. Protein product: CASSLGREDYEQYF.

CDR3 bases: TGTGCCAGCAGTTGGAGGGGTAATCCTAATGAAAAACTGTTTTTT. Translated: CASSWRGNPNEKLFF. V gene TRBV27 combines with J gene TRBJ1-4; possibly TRBD1 for D (5 bases). Trimming took 4 bases from V and 3 from J, leaving 12 bases between them. Germline V gives CDR1 MNHEY, CDR2 SMNVEV (reference sequence). CDR3 length: 15 residues.

This chain links TRBV7-8 with TRBJ2-1, with TRBD2 matching 9 bases. Trimming took 1 base from V and 0 from J; bases not matched to a gene: 4. The CDR3 loop spans 17 amino acids. Germline V gene sequence: CDR1 SGHVS, CDR2 FQNEAQ. CDR3 sequence (DNA): TGTGCCAGCAGCTTAGAAGGGACTAGCAGCTCCTACAATGAGCAGTTCTTC. Residues: CASSLEGTSSSYNEQFF.

This clone appeared once. The chain carries TRBV3-1 (or the pseudogene TRBV3-2) and TRBJ2-3, with 12 bases fitting TRBD2. The CDR3 spans 15 residues. V lost 3 bases and J lost 4; bases outside the gene matches: 2. Looked up from germline, CDR1 is LGHDT and CDR2 is YNNKEL (reference sequence). The CDR3 reads CASSQTSGRADTQYF. The CDR3 coding sequence is TGTGCCAGCAGCCAGACTAGCGGGAGAGCAGATACGCAGTATTTT.

The J gene is TRBJ2-1, the V gene TRBV6-4, with 9 bases fitting TRBD2. The CDR3 is 17 residues long. Losses at the gene ends were 3 bases for V and 4 bases for J; bases not matched to a gene: 10. The germline CDR1 and CDR2 sequences are MRHNA and SNTAGT. The CDR3 bases are TGTGCCAGCAGTGAGTCAGCGGGAGGCCTGGCTTACAATGAGCAGTTCTTC. Its translation: CASSESAGGLAYNEQFF.

The chain has TRBV3-1 (or the pseudogene TRBV3-2) and TRBJ2-1, with 10 bases that match TRBD1. Germline V gene data show CDR1 as LGHDT and CDR2 as YNNKEL (reference sequence). Trimming cost V 3 bases and J 5 bases; bases outside gene matches: 7. The CDR3 contains 16 residues. The CDR3 here is CASSQGLGQGNNEQFF. CDR3 sequence (DNA): TGTGCCAGCAGCCAGGGTTTGGGACAGGGGAACAATGAGCAGTTCTTC.

V and J are TRBV7-2 and TRBJ1-1, with unresolved D. The V end lost 3 bases, the J end lost 7 bases, and 12 bases lay between the germline ends. Germline V gene sequence: CDR1 SGHTA, CDR2 FQGNSA. The CDR3 totals 13 residues. The CDR3 region is CASSFSQLVEAFF. In nucleotides, the CDR3 is TGTGCCAGCAGCTTTTCGCAGTTGGTTGAAGCTTTCTTT.

V usage is TRBV11-2 and J usage is TRBJ1-1; 9 positions agree with TRBD1. Looked up from germline, CDR1 is SGHAT and CDR2 is FQNNGV. The CDR3 has 15 amino acids. Losses at the gene ends were 4 bases for V and 1 base for J; bases not matched to a gene: 4. CDR3 protein: CASSSGGQGNTEAFF. CDR3 DNA sequence: TGTGCCAGCAGCTCGGGGGGACAGGGGAACACTGAAGCTTTCTTT.

Only one count was recorded for this clone. The rearrangement joins TRBV5-4 to TRBJ2-2; 14 nucleotides line up with TRBD2. V trimming: 4 bases; J trimming: 7 bases; junction bases outside the gene matches: 6. The CDR3 runs 16 residues. Germline values: CDR1 SGHNT, CDR2 YYREEE (reference sequence). The CDR3 region is CASSLTSGRADGELFF. In DNA form, the CDR3 reads TGTGCCAGCAGCCTGACTAGCGGGAGGGCGGACGGGGAGCTGTTTTTT.

J is TRBJ2-3 and V is TRBV4-3; 8 positions agree with TRBD1. This CDR3 has 16 residues. V lost 1 base, J lost 0 bases, and 3 bases stayed unmatched. Germline V gene sequence: CDR1 LGHNA, CDR2 YSLEER. CDR3 amino acids: CASSQANRGSTDTQYF. CDR3 in DNA: TGCGCCAGCAGCCAAGCAAACAGGGGGAGCACAGATACGCAGTATTTT.

The chain employs TRBV9 and TRBJ1-1, with D perhaps TRBD1 (5 bases). V lost 0 bases, J lost 7 bases, and 10 bases lay in between. The germline V gene encodes CDR1 SGDLS and CDR2 YYNGEE. The CDR3 length is 13 residues. The CDR3: CASSVGGGFEAFF. The CDR3 DNA sequence: TGTGCCAGCAGCGTAGGCGGGGGTTTTGAAGCTTTCTTT.

The chain links TRBV11-2 to TRBJ1-1; 11 positions match TRBD1. Germline CDR1 SGHAT, CDR2 FQNNGV. Trimming at V came to 6 bases and at J to 5 bases, leaving 8 bases not matched to a gene. The CDR3 has 15 residues. As DNA, the CDR3 is TGTGCCAGCAGTTTGTTCGGGACAGGGGGTACTGAAGCTTTCTTT. Its translation is CASSLFGTGGTEAFF.

This clone showed up just a few times. V is TRBV6-2 or TRBV6-3 and J is TRBJ2-2; 8 bases match TRBD1. Germline V CDR1 and CDR2: MNHEY, SVGEGT. With V trimmed by 5 bases and J by 2 bases, 4 bases remained unmatched. This CDR3 spans 15 amino acids. This CDR3 reads CASSRDRINTGELFF. In nucleotides, the CDR3 is TGTGCCAGCAGTAGGGACAGGATTAACACCGGGGAGCTGTTTTTT.

The rearrangement uses TRBV11-2 and TRBJ1-4; a possible D gene is TRBD1 (5 bases). Germline V gene sequence: CDR1 SGHAT, CDR2 FQNNGV. V dropped 2 bases and J dropped 6 bases, with 7 bases sitting between them. The CDR3 is made up of 13 amino acids. The CDR3 sequence: CASSLKGDEKLFF. CDR3 sequence (DNA): TGTGCCAGCAGCTTAAAAGGGGATGAAAAACTGTTTTTT.

This clone was picked up one time. V and J are TRBV27 and TRBJ1-2; D call uncertain. CDR3 length: 16 amino acids. The V and J ends lost 5 bases and 8 bases respectively, with 24 bases between them. Per the germline V gene, CDR1 is MNHEY and CDR2 is SMNVEV (reference sequence). DNA for the CDR3: TGTGCCAGCAGTCCGTACGGAGGGCTCGATGTGGAAGGCTACACCTTC. Its protein is CASSPYGGLDVEGYTF.